The 19 T cell receptor beta chains listed next were all sequenced from one sample in a study of shared clonotypes between healthy human individuals. Using immunoSEQ multiplex PCR, the repertoire was profiled, and TCRdb retains in-frame clones only, with some absent. The sample lists 1.5 million to 1.9 million clones; 95% to 99% were seen once. Sequenced: naive CD4+ T cells sorted from blood. The subset: CD45RA+ positively selected. The origin of the receptors is a man younger than 45 in good health.

J is TRBJ2-5 and V is TRBV5-4; TRBD2 is a possible D gene (6 bases). The CDR3 runs to 18 residues. The V end was cut by 3 bases, the J end by 1 base, with 22 bases between. The germline CDR1 and CDR2 sequences are SGHNT and YYREEE (reference sequence). The DNA for the CDR3 is TGTGCCAGCAGCTCCGGATTGAGCGGGCGGTCCGCCCAAGAGACCCAGTACTTC. Translated, it gives CASSSGLSGRSAQETQYF.

This clone was counted a single time. The chain uses TRBV7-9 and TRBJ2-7; D may correspond to TRBD1 or TRBD2 (5 bases each). Germline values: CDR1 SEHNR, CDR2 FQNEAQ (reference sequence). This CDR3 has 18 amino acids. The V end lost 5 bases, the J end lost 2 bases, and 25 bases lay between the germline ends. In nucleotides, the CDR3 is TGTGCCAGCAGCCGCCAGGGTATGCGCGGCGGGCCGACCTACGAGCAGTACTTC. This sequence encodes CASSRQGMRGGPTYEQYF.

V usage is TRBV10-2 and J usage is TRBJ2-7; maybe TRBD1 (6 bases). Trimming removed 9 bases from V and 4 bases from J, with 10 bases in between. Germline V gene data show CDR1 as WSHSY and CDR2 as SAAADI. The CDR3 extends over 11 amino acids. Here the CDR3 reads CASEQGYEQYF. For the CDR3, the DNA is TGCGCCAGTGAACAGGGATACGAGCAGTACTTC.

This chain joins TRBV18 and TRBJ1-5, with TRBD1 identical over 8 bases. CDR1 is KGHSH and CDR2 is LQKENI in the germline V gene. The CDR3 sequence is 17 residues long. The junction had 6 bases not matched to a gene; V was cut back by 2 bases and J by 0 bases. CDR3 amino acids: CASSPIGTGSSNQPQHF. The CDR3 DNA sequence: TGTGCCAGCTCACCAATTGGGACAGGCTCTAGCAATCAGCCCCAGCATTTT.

J is TRBJ2-2 and V is TRBV7-3; D remains ambiguous. The germline V gene encodes CDR1 SGHTA and CDR2 FQGTGA. CDR3 length: 13 amino acids. With 6 bases removed from V and 1 base from J, the gap between germline ends came to 6 bases. The CDR3 spells CASRGGNTGELFF. CDR3 DNA sequence: TGTGCCAGCAGGGGCGGGAACACCGGGGAGCTGTTTTTT.

This clone was picked up one time. This chain links TRBV10-1 with TRBJ2-1; TRBD1 might be the D (6 bases). The CDR3 runs 17 residues. V lost 5 bases and J 0 bases, leaving 17 bases between the germline ends. CDR1 and CDR2 (germline): WNHNN, SYGVQD (reference sequence). The CDR3 coding sequence is TGCGCCAGCAGTCTTACACAGGGAATCAGCTCCTACAATGAGCAGTTCTTC. Translated: CASSLTQGISSYNEQFF.

V usage is TRBV19 and J usage is TRBJ1-4; D uncertain. Trimming stripped 8 bases from V and 0 bases from J, with 10 bases between. CDR3 length equals 14 residues. From germline, CDR1 is LNHDA and CDR2 SQIVND (reference sequence). CDR3 sequence (DNA): TGTGCCAGTCGACGGATTGCAACTAATGAAAAACTGTTTTTT. Translated: CASRRIATNEKLFF. Based on the CDR3 plus reference TRBV19 and TRBJ1-4, the full variable domain is DGGITQSPKYLFRKEGQNVTLSCEQNLNHDAMYWYRQDPGQGLRLIYYSQIVNDFQKGDIAEGYSVSREKKESFPLTVTSAQKNPTAFYLCASRRIATNEKLFFGSGTQLSVL.

The rearrangement joins TRBV2 to TRBJ2-7; D unresolved. The ends were cut back, 3 bases at V and 4 bases at J, with 7 bases in the middle. Per the germline V gene, CDR1 is SNHLY and CDR2 is FYNNEI. The CDR3 has 12 residues. The CDR3 spells CASSDVGYEQYF. The CDR3 nucleotides read TGTGCCAGCAGTGACGTCGGGTACGAGCAGTACTTC.

V usage is TRBV6-5 and J usage is TRBJ2-3; weak D call: TRBD1 (6 bases). The CDR3 contains 14 residues. The germline V gene encodes CDR1 MNHEY and CDR2 SVGAGI. Trimming removed 4 bases at V and 4 bases at J, with 12 bases between. The CDR3 loop is CASSLQGSADTQYF. In DNA, the CDR3 is TGTGCCAGCAGTTTGCAGGGGAGCGCAGATACGCAGTATTTT.

The chain links TRBV6-1 to TRBJ2-1; 9 nucleotides line up with TRBD1. The length of the CDR3 is 12 residues. Unmatched junction bases numbered 5, after V lost 8 bases and J lost 9 bases. Per the germline V gene, CDR1 is MNHNS and CDR2 is SASEGT. The CDR3 nucleotides read TGTGCCAGCCTGGGACAGGGTGGTGAGCAGTTCTTC. Translating gives CASLGQGGEQFF.

The chain is built from TRBV6-1 and TRBJ2-7, with D maybe TRBD2 (6 bases). The ends were cut back, 10 bases at V and 2 bases at J, with 18 bases in the middle. CDR3 length: 14 amino acids. Germline V gene lookup returns CDR1 MNHNS and CDR2 SASEGT. The CDR3 sequence: CATDGGPPTYEQYF. CDR3 nucleotide sequence: TGTGCCACCGATGGAGGGCCCCCCACCTACGAGCAGTACTTC.

V and J are TRBV5-6 and TRBJ2-7; D is undetermined. The ends were cut back, 1 base at V and 3 bases at J, with 11 bases in the middle. Germline-derived CDR1 and CDR2 are SGHDT and YYEEEE. The CDR3 loop spans 14 amino acids. Here the CDR3 reads CASSLYGPYYEQYF. As DNA, the CDR3 is TGTGCCAGCAGCTTGTACGGGCCTTACTACGAGCAGTACTTC.

The V call is TRBV25-1, the J call TRBJ1-1; 7 nucleotides line up with TRBD1. This CDR3 is built from 14 residues. Germline-derived CDR1 and CDR2 are MGHDK and SYGVNS. V trimming: 5 bases; J trimming: 4 bases; junction bases outside the gene matches: 7. CDR3 sequence reads: CASSRRQGSTEAFF. Written as DNA, the CDR3 is TGTGCCAGCAGTAGACGACAGGGAAGCACTGAAGCTTTCTTT.

This chain joins TRBV2 and TRBJ2-7; D perhaps matches TRBD2 (5 bases). CDR3 length: 13 residues. Germline V lookup: CDR1 SNHLY, CDR2 FYNNEI. V was cut by 5 bases and J by 5 bases, with 13 bases left in between. The CDR3 loop is CASSLTRSNEQYF. The CDR3 DNA reads as TGTGCCAGCAGTCTCACTAGGAGCAACGAGCAGTACTTC.

V usage is TRBV18 and J usage is TRBJ2-5; tentatively, D is TRBD1 or TRBD2 (5 bases each). The CDR3 spans 18 residues. The V and J ends lost 3 bases and 0 bases respectively, with 20 bases between them. Per the germline V gene, CDR1 is KGHSH and CDR2 is LQKENI. The CDR3 protein is CASSPQNRGQVYQETQYF. CDR3 bases: TGTGCCAGCTCACCCCAGAATCGGGGCCAGGTATACCAAGAGACCCAGTACTTC.

The chain has TRBV21-1 and TRBJ1-2. TRBV21-1 is classified as a pseudogene. The CDR3 runs 12 residues. The CDR3 DNA reads TGTGCCAGCAGCAAATTCGAGGACGGCTACACCTTC. It translates to CASSKFEDGYTF.

The sample holds one count of this clone. The V call is TRBV5-4, the J call TRBJ2-5, with 7 bases matching TRBD2. The germline gives CDR1 SGHNT, CDR2 YYREEE (reference sequence). Trimming at V came to 0 bases and at J to 1 base, leaving 3 bases not matched to a gene. The CDR3 spans 15 residues. The CDR3, as DNA: TGTGCCAGCAGCTTGGTTCGGGGGGTCCAAGAGACCCAGTACTTC. Translation: CASSLVRGVQETQYF.

V is TRBV19 and J is TRBJ2-7; D call uncertain. Looked up from germline, CDR1 is LNHDA and CDR2 is SQIVND (reference sequence). Trimming took off 3 bases at V and 3 bases at J, with 15 bases between the two ends. The CDR3 covers 15 residues. CDR3 loop: CASSILAGLNYEQYF. The DNA of the CDR3 is TGTGCCAGTAGTATTCTGGCAGGATTGAACTACGAGCAGTACTTC.

In regard to this clone: Different DNA sequences within this sample yield the same CDR3. The chain employs TRBV18 and TRBJ1-1; 8 bases align to TRBD1. V shed 6 bases, J shed 4 bases, and the junction held 7 bases outside the gene matches. Germline CDR1 and CDR2: KGHSH and LQKENI. The CDR3 runs to 14 residues. The CDR3 DNA reads as TGTGCCAGCTCCCCGGACAGGGCAGGCACTGAAGCTTTCTTT. Its protein is CASSPDRAGTEAFF.